This TCR beta chain was identified in a study of blood T cell repertoires in COVID-19. Assay used: immunoSEQ multiplex PCR; TCRdb lists only in-frame clones, some missing. The sample has 200,000 to 250,000 clones; over 80% are singletons. The CDR3 totals 15 residues. From germline, CDR1 is GTSNPN and CDR2 SVGIG (reference sequence). Trimming stripped 4 bases from V and 0 bases from J, with 13 bases between. V usage is TRBV30 and J usage is TRBJ2-1, with a tentative D call TRBD2 (6 bases). The TCR originated in a man between 25 and 39 years old with COVID-19, enrolled during active disease. Input material: peripheral blood. CDR3 sequence reads: CAWTGGPSSYNEQFF. The CDR3 bases are TGTGCCTGGACCGGGGGACCGAGCTCCTACAATGAGCAGTTCTTC.